Given below is one T cell receptor beta chain in context. The target of this receptor is not known. The sample holds no much larger clone one base away, and base qualities are not on file. The source of the sample is a study of T-cell reconstitution after alpha-beta-depleted transplantation in children (TCRdb year 2016). Turning to the overall study: Using TCR repertoire profiling, the study quantitatively followed how T-cell immune reconstitution unfolded in children after TCRalphabeta/CD19-depleted allogeneic hematopoietic cell transplantation. The investigation overall reported the following: Apparently early alphabetaT-cell count recovery about two months after transplant reportedly relied on only several hundred rapidly expanded clones derived from non-depleted graft cells. The frequencies of hyperexpanded clones fell over the following months, and after one year, T-cell counts and TCRbeta diversity were mostly attributed to newly produced T cells. In some patients, high TCRbeta diversity at day 60 was attributed to recipient T cells and intrathymic progenitors that had survived conditioning.

The CDR3 spans 14 residues, from the cysteine through the phenylalanine. Here the CDR3 DNA is all that survives: 42 bases in frame from base 1. At the junction V is shortened by 4 bases and J by 0 bases, with 8 bases in between. CDR1 and CDR2, looked up from the germline V gene, are SGHRS and YFSETQ. Receptors were amplified or captured by PCR. Sequencing used an Illumina HiSeq 2500. TCR libraries were prepared with molecular barcoding, using unique molecular identifiers to normalize TCRbeta repertoire quantification. Through fastp at Q25 and MiXCR, TCRdb rebuilt clones from the public reads, retaining in-frame beta chains. Under each unique CDR3 protein, matching rows form one entry showing the most common genes and DNA. The sample yields approximately 250,000 distinct CDR3 sequences; 20% to 30% were counted once. Approximately 2.5% of the sample rests with the top ten. This specimen's treatment or condition label, interpreted: allogeneic hematopoietic cell transplantation with graft depleted of TCRalphabeta T cells and CD19 B cells. TCRalphabeta/CD19-depleted allogeneic hematopoietic cell grafts were given to the transplant recipients, all of whom were children.

Here the sequenced sample was PBMCs, taken before TCRalphabeta/CD19-depleted stem cell transplant. The sequence was obtained from a girl aged 2 to 9 with Fanconi anemia, due to receive a stem cell transplant. This chain is built from TRBV5-1 and TRBJ2-1; the D gene is perhaps TRBD2, on 6 matching bases. The CDR3: CASSRDFSYNEQFF. The DNA sequence is TGCGCCAGCAGCCGGGACTTCTCCTACAATGAGCAGTTCTTC.